The entry below gives a single T cell receptor (beta chain) sequence along with its context. This sample is drawn from a study of shared clonotypes between healthy human individuals. Study at large: Per donor, three plates held CD4 naive cells, three held CD4 memory, two held CD8 naive and one held CD8 memory.

Germline-derived CDR1 and CDR2 are MNHEY and SMNVEV (reference sequence). The V segment lost 5 bases and the J segment 2 bases; nucleotides outside the gene matches: 9. The CDR3 covers 15 residues. All donors were healthy HIV-negative adults lacking recent acute infections or vaccinations. Only in-frame clones appear in the TCRdb table, and some are missing; sequencing was by immunoSEQ multiplex PCR. The sample lists about 1.1 million clones, around 78% seen once, with around 0.61% in the top ten. Source material: memory CD4+ T cells from PBMCs. Subset: CD45RA-negative fraction. The clonotype was recovered from a man between 18 and 29 years old in good health. Some clones in this sample may be carry-over from other donors' samples. The chain combines TRBV27 with TRBJ2-7, with TRBD1 identical over 7 bases. CDR3 nucleotide sequence: TGTGCCAGCAGTACCGGGACAGTCCGCCCCTACGAGCAGTACTTC. This translates into CASSTGTVRPYEQYF.